The next 26 T cell receptor beta chains were all read from a single sample in a study of Graves' ophthalmopathy and Graves' hyperthyroidism. Amplification targeted the TCR beta CDR3 regions, with RNA transcripts as the source material. Scientists carried out first-round RT-PCR using HTBI primers and then a second-round multiplex PCR. TCRdb ran MiXCR on the multiplex PCR reads and lists one entry per CDR3 protein. This table holds under 350,000 distinct CDR3 sequences, 15% to 20% found once. The sequenced material came from peripheral blood. The receptors originated from an adult man with Graves' ophthalmopathy.

This clonotype has a count of ten or more. V usage is TRBV24-1 and J usage is TRBJ2-5, with a tentative D call TRBD2 (6 bases). CDR1 KGHDR and CDR2 SFDVKD come from the germline V gene. CDR3 length: 15 residues. The ends were cut back, 3 bases at V and 5 bases at J, with 15 bases in the middle. As DNA, the CDR3 is TGTGCCACCAGTGATAAACTAGCCGCCGGGGAGACCCAGTACTTC. Encoded protein: CATSDKLAAGETQYF.

The V call is TRBV3-1, the J call TRBJ1-2, with 8 bases that match TRBD1. From germline, CDR1 is LGHDT and CDR2 YNNKEL (reference sequence). There are 14 residues in the CDR3. Germline trimming cut 0 bases from V and 6 bases from J; bases unmatched to any gene: 3. The CDR3 region is CASSQDDRGDGYTF. The CDR3 DNA follows: TGTGCCAGCAGCCAAGATGACAGGGGTGATGGCTACACCTTC.

This clonotype was found many times. The chain links TRBV30 to TRBJ1-6; D remains ambiguous. The CDR3 length is 17 residues. Per germline, CDR1 GTSNPN and CDR2 SVGIG (reference sequence). V lost 2 bases, J lost 9 bases, and 23 bases lay in between. The DNA of the CDR3 is TGTGCCTGGAGTCAACCCTCGTGGAGGGCCAGCAGTTCACCCCTCCACTTT. Translated, it gives CAWSQPSWRASSSPLHF. The complete variable domain, with remaining parts taken from reference TRBV30 and TRBJ1-6, reads SQTIHQWPATLVQPVGSPLSLECTVEGTSNPNLYWYRQAAGRGLQLLFYSVGIGQISSEVPQNLSASRPQDRQFILSSKKLLLSDSGFYLCAWSQPSWRASSSPLHFGNGTRLTVT.

This clonotype was observed at least ten times. The chain uses TRBV6-2 or TRBV6-3 and TRBJ2-5; 7 nucleotides align to TRBD1. The V gene end was trimmed by 5 bases and the J gene end by 0 bases; junction bases not matched to a gene: 12. There are 17 residues in the CDR3. CDR1 is MNHEY and CDR2 is SVGEGT in the germline V gene. CDR3 nucleotides: TGTGCCAGCAGTCGGCCCGACTGGGGACAGTACCAAGAGACCCAGTACTTC. Translated, it gives CASSRPDWGQYQETQYF.

J is TRBJ2-5 and V is TRBV5-1, with a possible D match to TRBD1 (6 bases). Per germline, CDR1 SGHRS and CDR2 YFSETQ. The CDR3 runs 14 residues. With 4 bases removed from V and 5 bases from J, the gap between germline ends came to 15 bases. CDR3 coding DNA: TGCGCCAGCAGCCCCCGGGCAGGGGAGGAGACCCAGTACTTC. Protein sequence: CASSPRAGEETQYF.

The chain has TRBV10-1 and TRBJ2-7; D gene unclear. The CDR3 length is 11 residues. The V end was cut by 4 bases, the J end by 3 bases, with 4 bases between. Germline-derived CDR1 and CDR2 are WNHNN and SYGVQD (reference sequence). This CDR3 is CASSARYEQYF. The CDR3, as DNA: TGCGCCAGCAGTGCCCGCTACGAGCAGTACTTC.

In this sample, this clonotype turned up many times. The V call is TRBV29-1, the J call TRBJ2-7; weak D call: TRBD1 (6 bases). The ends were cut back, 5 bases at V and 6 bases at J, with 11 bases in the middle. Germline V gene sequence: CDR1 SQVTM, CDR2 ANQGSEA. The CDR3 spans 11 residues. The CDR3 protein is CSVKPGVEQYF. Written as DNA, the CDR3 is TGCAGCGTTAAGCCAGGGGTCGAGCAGTACTTC.

Points on this clonotype: A read error is possible here, since a much larger clone lies one base away. Because the CDR3 is missing its conserved closing phenylalanine or tryptophan, this is likely a read error. The J gene is TRBJ1-1, the V gene TRBV5-1; the D gene is possibly TRBD1 (5 bases). V was shortened by 7 bases and J by 3 bases, with 16 bases between the two germline ends. Germline V gene sequence: CDR1 SGHRS, CDR2 YFSETQ. The CDR3 runs 14 residues. As DNA, the CDR3 is TGCGCCAGCCGGGACCTAGAATGGTACACTGAAGCTTTCATT. Translating it yields CASRDLEWYTEAFI.

This clonotype has just a few counts. The rearrangement links TRBV3-1 to TRBJ2-7; no clear D gene. Germline assignment: CDR1 LGHDT and CDR2 YNNKEL (reference sequence). The CDR3 extends over 15 amino acids. V shed 1 base and J shed 2 bases, with 12 bases lying between them. CDR3 region: CASSQVSRDPYEQYF. CDR3 coding DNA: TGTGCCAGCAGCCAAGTTTCGAGAGACCCCTACGAGCAGTACTTC.

The chain carries TRBV6-2 or TRBV6-3 and TRBJ2-2, with 8 bases fitting TRBD2. The CDR3 spans 16 residues. J lost 6 bases, V lost 2 bases, and 8 bases had no gene match. CDR1 and CDR2 from the germline V gene are MNHEY and SVGEGT. The CDR3 is CASSYSLAGSPGELFF. CDR3 nucleotides: TGTGCCAGCAGTTACAGTTTAGCGGGATCCCCCGGGGAGCTGTTTTTT.

This clonotype was seen at least ten times. The rearrangement uses TRBV12-3 or TRBV12-4 and TRBJ1-5; TRBD1 might be the D (6 bases). Trimming shortened V by 3 bases and J by 3 bases, and 12 bases separated the two germline ends. The CDR3 consists of 15 residues. CDR3 region: CASSLGQGINQPQHF. CDR3 DNA: TGTGCCAGCAGTTTGGGTCAGGGGATCAATCAGCCCCAGCATTTT.

This chain connects TRBV7-8 to TRBJ1-1; TRBD1 might be the D (6 bases). The CDR3 loop spans 15 amino acids. Germline-derived CDR1 and CDR2 are SGHVS and FQNEAQ. Trimming cost V 1 base and J 4 bases, with 13 bases left between them. Here the CDR3 reads CASSLVGGSRTEAFF. The CDR3, as DNA: TGTGCCAGCAGCTTAGTAGGGGGAAGTCGCACTGAAGCTTTCTTT.

This clonotype showed up many times. The gene calls are TRBV3-1 and TRBJ2-5; TRBD2 matches 8 bases. The CDR3 is 15 residues long. CDR1 is LGHDT and CDR2 is YNNKEL in the germline V gene (reference sequence). V shed 0 bases and J 6 bases; nucleotides not matched to a gene: 6. Here the CDR3 DNA reads TGTGCCAGCAGCCAAGACGGCGGGGGGCGAAAGACCCAGTACTTC. As protein: CASSQDGGGRKTQYF.

The chain couples TRBV12-3 or TRBV12-4 to TRBJ2-7, with D perhaps assigned TRBD1 or TRBD2 (5 bases each). The CDR3 loop spans 13 amino acids. V was cut by 3 bases and J by 7 bases, with 13 bases left in between. CDR3 bases: TGTGCCAGCAGTTTCCGGGGCAGAAAGGAGCAGTACTTC. The encoded protein is CASSFRGRKEQYF.

This clonotype was seen many times. At one of its ends the junction is not consistent with the germline gene, which may arise from a read error. The J gene is TRBJ2-7, the V gene TRBV7-2, with D perhaps matching TRBD1 (6 bases). Germline CDR1 is SGHTA and CDR2 is FQGNSA. There are 15 residues in the CDR3. The DNA for the CDR3 is TGTGCCAGCAGCTTAGCGGACATGACAGGACACGAGCAGCACTTC. It yields the protein CASSLADMTGHEQHF.

CDR3 sequence: CASSEREHTYEQYF. The DNA of the CDR3 is TGTGCCAGCAGCGAGCGGGAACATACCTACGAGCAGTACTTC. The chain is built from TRBV7-3 and TRBJ2-7; 7 bases map to TRBD2. Unmatched junction bases numbered 6, after V lost 5 bases and J lost 2 bases. This CDR3 has 14 residues. CDR1 and CDR2 from the germline V gene are SGHTA and FQGTGA.

Ten or more counts support this clonotype. The gene calls are TRBV6-1 and TRBJ2-2; 10 nucleotides agree with TRBD2. Germline V CDR1 and CDR2: MNHNS, SASEGT. This CDR3 is built from 17 residues. The junction had 6 bases not matched to a gene; V was cut back by 4 bases and J by 1 base. The DNA for the CDR3 is TGTGCCAGCAGTGGTCTAGCGGGGGAATTGAACACCGGGGAGCTGTTTTTT. Translation: CASSGLAGELNTGELFF.

This clonotype appeared many times. This sequence joins TRBV2 and TRBJ2-7; D is perhaps TRBD2 (6 bases). The V end lost 4 bases, the J end lost 1 base, and 11 bases lay between the germline ends. Germline CDR1 is SNHLY and CDR2 is FYNNEI. This CDR3 contains 14 residues. The CDR3 DNA is TGTGCCAGCAGTGCGGTGGCGGGGTCCTACGAGCAGTACTTC. Translation: CASSAVAGSYEQYF.

The rearrangement joins TRBV6-1 to TRBJ1-2; D gene unclear. The CDR3 contains 14 residues. Germline V gene sequence: CDR1 MNHNS, CDR2 SASEGT. V was clipped by 7 bases and J by 3 bases, with 15 bases between them. CDR3 nucleotides: TGTGCCAGCACCCCCCGTCGATTTGACTATGGCTACACCTTC. It specifies CASTPRRFDYGYTF.

This clonotype has at least ten counts. V is TRBV11-1 and J is TRBJ2-1, with 9 bases that match TRBD2. The CDR3 extends over 18 amino acids. The V and J ends lost 4 bases and 7 bases, in that order; junction bases with no gene match: 17. The V gene's germline CDR1 is SGHAT and CDR2 FQDESV (reference sequence). CDR3 protein: CASSSPPGTSHRSNEQFF. The CDR3 DNA reads TGTGCCAGCAGCTCCCCCCCCGGGACTAGCCACCGGTCGAATGAGCAGTTCTTC.

This clonotype was seen at least ten times. The chain joins TRBV20-1 to TRBJ1-5, with a weak D call TRBD1 (6 bases). V gave up 4 bases and J gave up 2 bases, with 9 bases separating them. CDR3 length equals 13 residues. Germline CDR1 is DFQATT and CDR2 is SNEGSKA (reference sequence). The CDR3 DNA follows: TGCAGTGCTACACAGGGTGGCAATCAGCCCCAGCATTTT. It encodes CSATQGGNQPQHF.

This clonotype was found many times. The rearrangement links TRBV30 to TRBJ1-1; no definite D call. There are 10 residues in the CDR3. Trimming stripped 5 bases from V and 3 bases from J, with 4 bases between. Per the germline V gene, CDR1 is GTSNPN and CDR2 is SVGIG (reference sequence). The CDR3 is CAWQDTEAFF. CDR3 sequence (DNA): TGTGCCTGGCAGGACACTGAAGCTTTCTTT.

This clonotype was counted at least ten times. The CDR3 protein is CASSPGPVNTEAFF. Here the CDR3 DNA reads TGTGCCAGCAGCCCGGGACCGGTGAACACTGAAGCTTTCTTT. The chain combines TRBV7-2 with TRBJ1-1; D is possibly TRBD1 (5 bases). Germline CDR1 SGHTA, CDR2 FQGNSA. V lost 5 bases and J 0 bases, leaving 10 bases between the germline ends. The CDR3 contains 14 residues.

Comments on this clonotype: The junction departs from the called germline gene at one end, perhaps through a read error. The chain uses TRBV6-2 or TRBV6-3 and TRBJ2-5, with a tentative D call TRBD2 (5 bases). Germline CDR1 and CDR2: MNHEY and SVGEGT. The CDR3 runs to 14 residues. The CDR3 nucleotides are TGTGCCAGCAGGTACCGGCTCTCCTGGGAGACTCAGTACTTC. It specifies CASRYRLSWETQYF.

This clonotype showed up many times. This chain joins TRBV9 and TRBJ1-2; D gene uncertain. The germline V gene has CDR1 SGDLS and CDR2 YYNGEE. The CDR3 covers 11 residues. V dropped 7 bases and J dropped 6 bases, with 10 bases sitting between them. The CDR3 region is CASSPLNGYTF. The CDR3 DNA follows: TGTGCCAGCTCCCCCTTGAATGGCTACACCTTC.

This clonotype was counted many times. The chain combines TRBV11-1 with TRBJ2-7, with D perhaps TRBD2 (6 bases). The V gene's germline CDR1 is SGHAT and CDR2 FQDESV (reference sequence). V lost 5 bases and J lost 2, with 25 bases in between. The CDR3 runs 18 residues. The CDR3 DNA reads TGTGCCAGCAGCCCCTCGACACAAGCGGGTTATAAGGCCTACGAGCAGTACTTC. It specifies CASSPSTQAGYKAYEQYF.